The source of this T cell receptor beta chain is a study of cytomegalovirus exposure and HLA in healthy donors. There are 16 residues in the CDR3. Germline loops: CDR1 MGHRA, CDR2 YSYEKL. Points from the study as a whole: Common viral pathogens seemed, in a later analysis, to connect with several of the most significant clusters. Among TCR beta chains, those listed as cytomegalovirus-associated numbered about 160. TCR beta V- and J-gene trimming was later associated with a missense DCLRE1C variant.

Primers for the PCR totalled 60 Vbeta and 13 Jbeta. Only in-frame clones appear in the TCRdb table, and some are missing; sequencing was by immunoSEQ multiplex PCR. The table includes about 150,000 clones, 70% to 80% detected once. Concerning this clone itself: Its antigen remains unidentified. The junction departs from the called germline gene at one end, perhaps through a read error.

The sample was PBMCs. This chain links TRBV4-1 with TRBJ2-7; TRBD1 agrees at 7 bases. This clonotype originated in a woman aged 40 to 50 in good health and CMV-seronegative. CDR3 coding DNA: TGCGCCAGCAGCCAAGAAGTGGGACAGCTCTCCTACGAGCAGTGCTTC. Amino acids: CASSQEVGQLSYEQCF.